These 18 T cell receptor beta chains came from one sample sequenced in a study of blood T cells in healthy people across ages. Sample-barcoded 5' priming and a J-beta primer mix drove a second PCR of 7 to 11 cycles. Each CDR3 protein is one row after TCRdb ran MiXCR on the 5' RACE reads. The sample shows some 890,000 distinct CDR3 sequences, just under 30% of them seen only once. The sample was also linked to a second study, of T cells of mothers and their children.

The sequenced sample consisted of blood. The receptors stem from a woman in her thirties or forties in good health.

Regarding this clonotype: One base away lies a much larger clone, so this may be a sequencing read error. The rearrangement links TRBV7-9 to TRBJ2-2, with D possibly being TRBD1 or TRBD2 (7 bases each). CDR3 length: 16 residues. CDR1 and CDR2 (germline): SEHNR, FQNEAQ (reference sequence). The germline V and J ends were trimmed by 2 bases and 7 bases, with 17 bases remaining between them. Here the CDR3 DNA reads TGTGCCAGCAGCTTAAAACAGGGGAGGGACATCGGGGAGCTGTTTTTT. The encoded protein is CASSLKQGRDIGELFF.

The chain couples TRBV7-2 to TRBJ2-1, with D unclear. Germline CDR1 and CDR2: SGHTA and FQGNSA. V lost 1 base and J 9 bases, leaving 13 bases between the germline ends. The CDR3 length is 14 residues. CDR3 residues: CASSLGPSSGEQFF. CDR3 coding DNA: TGTGCCAGCAGCTTAGGGCCCTCGAGTGGTGAGCAGTTCTTC.

The chain is built from TRBV30 and TRBJ1-2; 9 nucleotides agree with TRBD1. The V gene end was trimmed by 7 bases and the J gene end by 0 bases; junction bases not matched to a gene: 3. The CDR3 extends over 13 amino acids. Germline CDR1 and CDR2: GTSNPN and SVGIG (reference sequence). The CDR3 loop reads CAYGTGTNYGYTF. In nucleotides, the CDR3 is TGTGCCTACGGGACAGGGACTAACTATGGCTACACCTTC.

The J gene is TRBJ1-2, the V gene TRBV6-5; 7 bases match TRBD1. The CDR3 is 13 amino acids. The J segment lost 8 bases and the V segment lost 6 bases, leaving 9 bases of the junction unmatched. Germline values: CDR1 MNHEY, CDR2 SVGAGI. CDR3 amino acids: CASSPLTGVGYTF. CDR3 sequence (DNA): TGTGCCAGCAGCCCTTTAACAGGGGTCGGCTACACCTTC.

The V call is TRBV7-9, the J call TRBJ1-1, with a tentative D call TRBD1 (5 bases). The CDR3 has 15 amino acids. V dropped 2 bases and J dropped 4 bases, with 14 bases sitting between them. CDR1 is SEHNR and CDR2 is FQNEAQ in the germline V gene (reference sequence). The CDR3 bases are TGTGCCAGCAGCTTAACTCCCCCAAGGGGCACTGAAGCTTTCTTT. Protein: CASSLTPPRGTEAFF.

The chain combines TRBV7-2 with TRBJ2-5, with TRBD1 matching over 10 bases. Germline CDR1 SGHTA, CDR2 FQGNSA. Trimming took 1 base from V and 9 from J; bases not matched to a gene: 8. There are 15 residues in the CDR3. CDR3: CASSLGGAGTGAQYF. DNA for the CDR3: TGTGCCAGCAGCTTAGGCGGAGCGGGGACAGGGGCCCAGTACTTC.

The chain joins TRBV6-6 to TRBJ2-6; no reliable D call. Germline V gene sequence: CDR1 MNHNY, CDR2 SVGAGI (reference sequence). The CDR3 length is 15 residues. The germline V and J ends were trimmed by 8 bases and 0 bases, with 11 bases remaining between them. CDR3 sequence reads: CASALGASGANVLTF. CDR3 bases: TGTGCCAGCGCCCTAGGAGCCTCTGGGGCCAACGTCCTGACTTTC.

This clonotype has only a few counts. Possible read error: a much larger clone is one base away. DNA for the CDR3: TGTGCCAGCAGCTCTACTTGGCGGAGCTACAATGAGCAGTACTTC. It yields the protein CASSSTWRSYNEQYF. The chain links TRBV7-9 to TRBJ2-4; no clear D. Germline V lookup: CDR1 SEHNR, CDR2 FQNEAQ (reference sequence). The CDR3 totals 15 residues. V lost 4 bases, J lost 13 bases, and 23 bases lay in between.

This clonotype was observed a handful of times. The chain carries TRBV4-1 and TRBJ2-7; 7 bases match TRBD2. J gave up 0 bases and V 1 base, and 6 bases lay outside the gene matches. CDR1 and CDR2 from the germline V gene are MGHRA and YSYEKL. The CDR3 covers 16 residues. CDR3 DNA sequence: TGCGCCAGCAGCCAAGCACTCGGCGGGGGCTCCTACGAGCAGTACTTC. Encoded protein: CASSQALGGGSYEQYF.

This clonotype occurred a few times. The CDR3 loop reads CASSPPDRYEQFF. The DNA for the CDR3 is TGTGCCAGCTCACCACCCGACCGGTATGAGCAGTTCTTC. This chain uses TRBV18 with TRBJ2-1; D uncertain. This CDR3 is built from 13 residues. V was cut by 0 bases and J by 8 bases, with 8 bases left in between. CDR1 and CDR2 (germline): KGHSH, LQKENI.

The gene calls are TRBV20-1 and TRBJ2-4; 7 bases agree with TRBD1. The CDR3 consists of 18 residues. J lost 0 bases, V lost 3 bases, and 14 bases had no gene match. Germline V gives CDR1 DFQATT, CDR2 SNEGSKA (reference sequence). CDR3: CSARGQTVIPLAKNIQYF. In nucleotides, the CDR3 is TGCAGTGCTAGGGGACAGACCGTAATACCTCTAGCCAAAAACATTCAGTACTTC.

The J gene is TRBJ1-2, the V gene TRBV20-1; D call uncertain. V was shortened by 5 bases and J by 10 bases, with 14 bases between the two germline ends. In germline, CDR1 is DFQATT, CDR2 SNEGSKA (reference sequence). The CDR3 is 11 residues long. CDR3 amino acids: CSAQPAEVYTF. The CDR3 DNA reads TGCAGTGCTCAACCGGCGGAGGTCTACACCTTC.

This clonotype came up many times. The chain joins TRBV20-1 to TRBJ1-5; tentatively, D is TRBD1 (6 bases). The CDR3 has 14 amino acids. Germline loops: CDR1 DFQATT, CDR2 SNEGSKA (reference sequence). Between the trimmed V and J ends, which lost 4 bases and 5 bases, there was a span of 15 bases. CDR3 protein: CSATPTDRYQPQHF. The CDR3, as DNA: TGCAGTGCTACCCCAACAGACAGGTATCAGCCCCAGCATTTT.

This clonotype has ten or more counts. The CDR3 DNA reads as TGTGCCAGCAGCAAAAAGCGACAGGGGGAGATCAGAGTGGAGACCCAGTACTTC. Translated: CASSKKRQGEIRVETQYF. V usage is TRBV21-1 and J usage is TRBJ2-5; TRBD1, the D gene given by the table, was not confirmed from the DNA. TRBV21-1 counts as a pseudogene. CDR3 length equals 18 residues.

This clonotype has just one count. The chain joins TRBV5-1 to TRBJ1-2; 7 nucleotides agree with TRBD1. Trimming took 10 bases from V and 2 from J; bases not matched to a gene: 20. This CDR3 contains 17 residues. Per the germline V gene, CDR1 is SGHRS and CDR2 is YFSETQ. The CDR3 loop reads CARGPTTRSGGNYGYTF. The CDR3 coding sequence is TGCGCCCGCGGCCCAACAACGAGGTCAGGGGGGAACTATGGCTACACCTTC.

As to this clonotype: With a much larger clone just one base away, this may be a read error. This chain joins TRBV5-1 and TRBJ1-2, with no clear D. CDR3 length equals 15 residues. Germline CDR1 is SGHRS and CDR2 is YFSETQ. CDR3: CASSLSPLSGYGCTF. DNA for the CDR3: TGCGCCAGCAGCTTGAGTCCCCTTTCAGGCTATGGCTGCACCTTC. Together with reference TRBV5-1 and TRBJ1-2, the CDR3 gives the full variable domain: KAGVTQTPRYLIKTRGQQVTLSCSPISGHRSVSWYQQTPGQGLQFLFEYFSETQRNKGNFPGRFSGRQFSNSRSEMNVSTLELGDSALYLCASSLSPLSGYGCTFGSGTRLTVV.

V gene TRBV27 combines with J gene TRBJ2-1; no reliable D call. Trimming cost V 3 bases and J 0 bases, with 12 bases left between them. The CDR3 is 16 residues long. Germline CDR1 reads MNHEY; CDR2 reads SMNVEV (reference sequence). The CDR3 here is CASSLNSWGSYNEQFF. CDR3 DNA sequence: TGTGCCAGCAGTTTGAATAGCTGGGGCTCCTACAATGAGCAGTTCTTC.

A remark on this clonotype: A much larger clone lies one base from this, so it may be a read error. The chain joins TRBV20-1 to TRBJ2-7; TRBD1 aligns across 7 bases. Per the germline V gene, CDR1 is DFQATT and CDR2 is SNEGSKA (reference sequence). The ends lost 4 bases at V and 5 bases at J; junction bases unmatched: 11. The CDR3 runs to 14 residues. The CDR3 nucleotides read TGCAGTGCTACCCCGGGACAGAAACGCCACGAGCAGTACTTC. Residues: CSATPGQKRHEQYF.